The rows below give T cell receptor beta chains drawn from one sample of a study of cytomegalovirus exposure and HLA in healthy donors. Only in-frame clones appear in the TCRdb table, and some are missing; sequencing was by immunoSEQ multiplex PCR. The repertoire holds approximately 160,000 clones, with 70% to 90% as singletons. The sample comprised PBMCs. Receptors originate from a woman aged 18-29 years in good health and CMV-seronegative. The CDR3 runs from the conserved cysteine through the conserved F or W. The D gene is left open where the match is weak. A row's size may be missing; if present it is once, few, many or a size class.

clone_size j_call d_call v_call cdr3_nt cdr3_aa
NA TRBJ2-6 NA TRBV5-1 TGCGCCAGCAGCTCCCAGGTGGTTGGGGCCAACGTCCTGACTTTC CASSSQVVGANVLTF
NA TRBJ2-5 TRBD2 TRBV25-1 TGTGCCAGCAGTGAATGGACCTGGGCGGGGGGAAAAGAGACCCAGTACTTC CASSEWTWAGGKETQYF
few TRBJ1-1 TRBD1 TRBV6-5 TGTGCCAGTATGGGACAGACTGAGGGAGCTTTCTTT CASMGQTEGAFF
NA TRBJ2-7 TRBD1 TRBV4-1 TGCGCCAGCAGCCAGCCAACCCGGGACAGGGGGCATCGCAGCTCCTACGAGCAGTACTTC CASSQPTRDRGHRSSYEQYF
NA TRBJ2-7 TRBD2 TRBV27 TGTGCCAGCAGTACCGAGTCTAGCGGCCCCTACGAGCAGTACTTC CASSTESSGPYEQYF
NA TRBJ1-4 TRBD1 TRBV7-9 TGTGCCAGCAGCAGGGGACAGGATAATGAAAAACTGTTTTTT CASSRGQDNEKLFF
once TRBJ2-7 NA TRBV7-9 TGTGCCAGCAGCTTAGAGGATTGGACACGGAAACCTACCTACGAGCAGTACTTC CASSLEDWTRKPTYEQYF
few TRBJ2-5 NA TRBV7-8 TGTGCCAGCAGCTTACTGGAGACCCAGTACTTC CASSLLETQYF
once TRBJ2-2 NA TRBV2 TGTGCCAGCAGGAGTGACAGGACCGGGGAGCTGTTTTTT CASRSDRTGELFF
NA TRBJ2-7 TRBD1 TRBV7-9 TGTGCCAGCAGCGCCACCGGGACAGTGAACTACGAGCAGTACTTC CASSATGTVNYEQYF
NA TRBJ2-1 NA TRBV11-2 TGTGCCAGCAGCTTAGGTGGCGGCTCCTACAATGAGCAGTTCTTC CASSLGGGSYNEQFF
NA TRBJ1-1 NA TRBV15 TGTGCCACCAGCAGAGGGGGGCAGGGGAACACTGAAGCTTTCTTT CATSRGGQGNTEAFF
NA TRBJ1-1 TRBD1 TRBV9 TGTGCCAGCAGCGTAGCGACTGGGACAGGTTACAACACTGAAGCTTTCTTT CASSVATGTGYNTEAFF
NA TRBJ2-7 TRBD2 TRBV14 TGTGCCAGCAGCCAAGAGCTTTCGGCTAGCGGAACCTACGAGCAGTACTTC CASSQELSASGTYEQYF